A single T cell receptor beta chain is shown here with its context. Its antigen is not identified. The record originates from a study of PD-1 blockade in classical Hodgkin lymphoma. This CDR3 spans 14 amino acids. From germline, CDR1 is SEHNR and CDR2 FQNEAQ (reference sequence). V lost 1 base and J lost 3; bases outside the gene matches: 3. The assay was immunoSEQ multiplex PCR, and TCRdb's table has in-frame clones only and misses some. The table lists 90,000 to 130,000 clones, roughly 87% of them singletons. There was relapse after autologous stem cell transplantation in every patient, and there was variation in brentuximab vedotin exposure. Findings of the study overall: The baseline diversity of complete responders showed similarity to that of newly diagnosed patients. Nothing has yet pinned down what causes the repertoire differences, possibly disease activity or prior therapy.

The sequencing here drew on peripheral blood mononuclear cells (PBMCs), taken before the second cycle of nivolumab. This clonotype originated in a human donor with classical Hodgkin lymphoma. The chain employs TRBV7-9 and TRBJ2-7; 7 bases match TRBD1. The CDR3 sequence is CASSLEAGGYEQYF. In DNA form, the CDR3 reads TGTGCCAGCAGCTTAGAGGCAGGGGGCTACGAGCAGTACTTC.